The 30 T cell receptor beta chains reported below all come from one sample, sequenced in a study of cytomegalovirus exposure and HLA in healthy donors (dated 2017 in TCRdb). Library preparation was by the immunoSEQ multiplex PCR assay. Imported from immuneACCESS, the table was reduced by TCRdb to in-frame sequences with V and J called. These copies leave out some clones; in studies compared against another copy, an unresolved V gene accounts for under half, and the cause of the remainder is not known. Present in this sample are some 110,000 clones, approximately 86% of which were seen just once. About 4% of the sample is taken by the ten largest. Material: PBMCs. These receptors came from a man aged 18 to 35 in good health and CMV-seropositive.

The chain couples TRBV29-1 to TRBJ1-1; maybe TRBD1 (5 bases). The ends were cut back, 7 bases at V and 6 bases at J, with 9 bases in the middle. CDR3 length: 10 amino acids. CDR1 and CDR2 from the germline V gene are SQVTM and ANQGSEA. The chain's CDR3 is CSATGAEAFF. In nucleotides, the CDR3 is TGCAGCGCAACGGGGGCTGAAGCTTTCTTT. Drawing the rest from reference TRBV29-1 and TRBJ1-1, the complete variable domain is SAVISQKPSRDICQRGTSLTIQCQVDSQVTMMFWYRQQPGQSLTLIATANQGSEATYESGFVIDKFPISRPNLTFSTLTVSNMSPEDSSIYLCSATGAEAFFGQGTRLTVV.

The chain employs TRBV6-5 and TRBJ2-6; 10 positions agree with TRBD1. Germline V gives CDR1 MNHEY, CDR2 SVGAGI. The CDR3 length is 16 residues. V shed 4 bases, J shed 0 bases, and the junction held 0 bases outside the gene matches. CDR3 protein: CASSWTGGSGANVLTF. CDR3 bases: TGTGCCAGCAGTTGGACAGGGGGCTCTGGGGCCAACGTCCTGACTTTC.

The chain combines TRBV5-6 with TRBJ1-4; tentatively, D is TRBD1 (5 bases). Germline values: CDR1 SGHDT, CDR2 YYEEEE. V gave up 6 bases and J gave up 1 base, with 22 bases separating them. The CDR3 is made up of 18 amino acids. CDR3 sequence (DNA): TGTGCCAGCATCTCTTCCCGGGGGGAGGTTGGAACTAATGAAAAACTGTTTTTT. Amino acid sequence: CASISSRGEVGTNEKLFF.

The chain links TRBV28 to TRBJ1-5; D is uncertain. In germline, CDR1 is MDHEN, CDR2 SYDVKM. There are 15 residues in the CDR3. Trimming removed 3 bases from V and 5 bases from J, with 14 bases in between. Written as DNA, the CDR3 is TGTGCCAGCAGTTTCCCTAGCGAGGGAGATCAGCCCCAGCATTTT. It encodes CASSFPSEGDQPQHF.

The chain has TRBV5-4 and TRBJ1-6, with D unclear. Germline V gene data show CDR1 as SGHNT and CDR2 as YYREEE (reference sequence). V was pared by 0 bases and J by 7 bases, with 5 bases between. The CDR3 runs 13 residues. CDR3 residues: CASSLDGNSPLHF. CDR3 coding DNA: TGTGCCAGCAGCTTGGACGGGAATTCACCCCTCCACTTT.

This rearrangement joins TRBV29-1 to TRBJ1-1; no clear D. This CDR3 is 13 amino acids long. Per the germline V gene, CDR1 is SQVTM and CDR2 is ANQGSEA. V shed 3 bases and J shed 6 bases, with 14 bases lying between them. CDR3 in amino acids: CSVDPHGSAEAFF. The CDR3 nucleotides are TGCAGCGTTGACCCTCACGGCAGCGCTGAAGCTTTCTTT. The full variable domain, with the rest looked up from reference TRBV29-1 and TRBJ1-1, is SAVISQKPSRDICQRGTSLTIQCQVDSQVTMMFWYRQQPGQSLTLIATANQGSEATYESGFVIDKFPISRPNLTFSTLTVSNMSPEDSSIYLCSVDPHGSAEAFFGQGTRLTVV.

J is TRBJ1-5 and V is TRBV5-4, with TRBD1 identical over 8 bases. CDR3 length: 17 amino acids. V was pared by 6 bases and J by 1 base, with 12 bases of the junction left unmatched. Germline loops: CDR1 SGHNT, CDR2 YYREEE (reference sequence). CDR3 loop: CASTRQGKLESNQPQHF. The CDR3 DNA sequence: TGTGCCAGCACCCGACAGGGGAAATTAGAAAGCAATCAGCCCCAGCATTTT.

J is TRBJ2-3 and V is TRBV28, with TRBD2 matching over 8 bases. This CDR3 spans 15 amino acids. Germline V CDR1 and CDR2: MDHEN, SYDVKM. The trim removed 6 bases at V and 3 bases at J, leaving 8 bases unmatched. CDR3 bases: TGTGCCAGCAGCTACCTTCGGGGGGGGACAGATACGCAGTATTTT. This translates into CASSYLRGGTDTQYF.

The chain links TRBV6-5 to TRBJ1-5, with a weak D call TRBD1 (5 bases). V was cut by 5 bases and J by 6 bases, with 11 bases left in between. The CDR3 is 13 amino acids. Germline loops: CDR1 MNHEY, CDR2 SVGAGI. The CDR3 spells CASSQGRGQPQHF. For the CDR3, the DNA is TGTGCCAGCAGTCAGGGTAGGGGTCAGCCCCAGCATTTT.

The chain links TRBV10-3 to TRBJ1-1, with D maybe TRBD1 (5 bases). The CDR3 has 15 residues. Germline V gene sequence: CDR1 ENHRY, CDR2 SYGVKD. Trimming took off 10 bases at V and 4 bases at J, with 22 bases between the two ends. In DNA form, the CDR3 reads TGTGCCACCATAAGGGGAATGGCTGCTGGCACTGAAGCTTTCTTT. Translated: CATIRGMAAGTEAFF.

A few counts support this clone. The CDR3 here is CASSVIAEAFF. The CDR3 DNA sequence: TGTGCCAGCAGTGTAATAGCTGAAGCTTTCTTT. The V and J genes are TRBV6-1 and TRBJ1-1; the D is unclear. CDR1 and CDR2 (germline): MNHNS, SASEGT. CDR3 length equals 11 residues. Trimming took 4 bases from V and 6 from J, leaving 6 bases between them.

This clone was seen a single time. V and J are TRBV5-6 and TRBJ1-1; D is uncertain. Germline V lookup: CDR1 SGHDT, CDR2 YYEEEE. The CDR3 covers 14 residues. V gave up 2 bases and J gave up 1 base, with 9 bases separating them. Here the CDR3 reads CASSFQVSNTEAFF. The CDR3 DNA sequence: TGTGCCAGCAGCTTCCAGGTTTCGAACACTGAAGCTTTCTTT.

The chain carries TRBV6-4 and TRBJ2-5, with a possible D match to TRBD2 (6 bases). Trimming shortened V by 8 bases and J by 5 bases, and 24 bases separated the two germline ends. Germline CDR1 reads MRHNA; CDR2 reads SNTAGT. This CDR3 has 16 residues. The CDR3 DNA reads as TGTGCCAGCCCACCACGCGCGCGACACCGGGGGGAGACCCAGTACTTC. This sequence encodes CASPPRARHRGETQYF.

This clone was found once. J is TRBJ2-7 and V is TRBV4-3; weak D call: TRBD1 (5 bases). Germline V lookup: CDR1 LGHNA, CDR2 YSLEER. V shed 3 bases and J shed 2 bases, with 14 bases lying between them. There are 15 residues in the CDR3. CDR3 nucleotides: TGCGCCAGCAGCCAGTTTACCGGACACCCCTACGAGCAGTACTTC. This encodes CASSQFTGHPYEQYF.

This chain connects TRBV7-2 to TRBJ1-1; D might be TRBD1 (5 bases). V was clipped by 5 bases and J by 4 bases, with 20 bases between them. The CDR3 loop spans 16 amino acids. Looked up from germline, CDR1 is SGHTA and CDR2 is FQGNSA. The CDR3 nucleotides read TGTGCCAGCAGCGCCAACGGGGGGAATCATGTCACTGAAGCTTTCTTT. Protein sequence: CASSANGGNHVTEAFF.

The V gene is TRBV7-2, the J gene TRBJ2-7, with 9 positions matching TRBD1. Germline trimming cut 1 base from V and 5 bases from J; bases unmatched to any gene: 6. The CDR3 is made up of 15 amino acids. Germline assignment: CDR1 SGHTA and CDR2 FQGNSA. The CDR3 is CASSLVGTGPHEQYF. The CDR3, as DNA: TGTGCCAGCAGCTTAGTAGGGACAGGGCCCCACGAGCAGTACTTC.

This chain links TRBV29-1 with TRBJ2-5, with 10 bases that match TRBD2. The CDR3 is made up of 13 amino acids. V lost 5 bases, J lost 4 bases, and 4 bases stayed unmatched. Looked up from germline, CDR1 is SQVTM and CDR2 is ANQGSEA. CDR3 sequence: CSVSGGARETQYF. CDR3 in DNA: TGCAGCGTTAGCGGGGGGGCCCGAGAGACCCAGTACTTC.

V is TRBV10-1 and J is TRBJ2-3; TRBD2 aligns across 8 bases. Germline V gene lookup returns CDR1 WNHNN and CDR2 SYGVQD (reference sequence). The CDR3 spans 15 residues. The V segment lost 3 bases and the J segment 3 bases; nucleotides outside the gene matches: 5. DNA for the CDR3: TGCGCCAGCAGTGAACTAGCGGTTTCTACAGATACGCAGTATTTT. Residues: CASSELAVSTDTQYF.

The V gene is TRBV2, the J gene TRBJ2-7; 8 nucleotides agree with TRBD2. This CDR3 comprises 13 residues. V was clipped by 8 bases and J by 1 base; unmatched bases: 4. Germline V gene data show CDR1 as SNHLY and CDR2 as FYNNEI. The CDR3: CASRGGQSYEQYF. In nucleotides, the CDR3 is TGTGCCAGCCGGGGGGGCCAATCCTACGAGCAGTACTTC.

The chain couples TRBV15 to TRBJ1-5, with TRBD1 identical over 7 bases. Trimming cost V 3 bases and J 6 bases; bases outside gene matches: 8. The CDR3 covers 15 residues. Germline CDR1 reads LNHNV; CDR2 reads YYDKDF (reference sequence). The CDR3 DNA sequence: TGTGCCACCAGCAGGAAGACAGGGACGGGTCAGCCCCAGCATTTT. Protein sequence: CATSRKTGTGQPQHF. Supplemented by reference TRBV15 and TRBJ1-5, the full variable domain reads DAMVIQNPRYQVTQFGKPVTLSCSQTLNHNVMYWYQQKSSQAPKLLFHYYDKDFNNEADTPDNFQSRRPNTSFCFLDIRSPGLGDTAMYLCATSRKTGTGQPQHFGDGTRLSIL.

The V gene is TRBV11-2, the J gene TRBJ1-2; perhaps TRBD1 as D (6 bases). The V gene lost 2 bases and the J gene lost 7 bases, with 17 bases spanning the gap. Germline CDR1 and CDR2: SGHAT and FQNNGV. The CDR3 runs to 15 residues. The CDR3 nucleotides are TGTGCCAGCAGCTTACTAGTTTCGGGGGGCTCTGGCTACACCTTC. Encoded protein: CASSLLVSGGSGYTF.

This clone was seen more than once but under ten times. The chain joins TRBV2 to TRBJ1-2; D ambiguous. This CDR3 contains 12 residues. V dropped 2 bases and J dropped 2 bases, with 3 bases sitting between them. Germline loops: CDR1 SNHLY, CDR2 FYNNEI. CDR3 loop: CASSESNYGYTF. For the CDR3, the DNA is TGTGCCAGCAGTGAAAGCAACTATGGCTACACCTTC.

This sequence joins TRBV4-3 and TRBJ1-1; a possible D gene is TRBD1 (5 bases). The CDR3 has 15 amino acids. Germline CDR1 reads LGHNA; CDR2 reads YSLEER. V was shortened by 4 bases and J by 4 bases, with 16 bases between the two germline ends. CDR3 residues: CASSPAMWGITEAFF. The DNA of the CDR3 is TGCGCCAGCAGCCCAGCGATGTGGGGCATCACTGAAGCTTTCTTT.

The chain employs TRBV19 and TRBJ1-4, with D perhaps TRBD1 (5 bases). V was pared by 8 bases and J by 7 bases, with 23 bases between. Germline V gene sequence: CDR1 LNHDA, CDR2 SQIVND (reference sequence). The CDR3 length is 16 residues. The CDR3 region is CASRRGVPSRSEKLFF. The DNA of the CDR3 is TGTGCCAGTCGGCGGGGGGTACCGTCGCGTTCTGAAAAACTGTTTTTT.

This clone was observed a single time. This rearrangement joins TRBV2 to TRBJ1-3; the D is unclear. There are 14 residues in the CDR3. CDR1 is SNHLY, CDR2 FYNNEI, per germline. Between the trimmed V and J ends, which lost 5 bases and 0 bases, there was a span of 8 bases. This CDR3 is CASSQTNSGNTIYF. The CDR3 region has the DNA TGTGCCAGCAGTCAGACAAACTCTGGAAACACCATATATTTT.

The V call is TRBV27, the J call TRBJ2-7, with 7 bases that match TRBD1. The CDR3 totals 14 residues. The V gene's germline CDR1 is MNHEY and CDR2 SMNVEV (reference sequence). V shed 2 bases, J shed 4 bases, and the junction held 5 bases outside the gene matches. The DNA for the CDR3 is TGTGCCAGCAGTTTAGAACAGGGGTTGTACGAGCAGTACTTC. It yields the protein CASSLEQGLYEQYF.

This rearrangement joins TRBV4-1 to TRBJ2-1; 11 bases are shared with TRBD2. Looked up from germline, CDR1 is MGHRA and CDR2 is YSYEKL. Trimming cost V 0 bases and J 6 bases; bases outside gene matches: 4. The CDR3 runs 16 residues. This CDR3 reads CASSQERLAGGNEQFF. The CDR3 coding sequence is TGCGCCAGCAGCCAAGAGCGGCTAGCGGGGGGCAATGAGCAGTTCTTC.

The chain couples TRBV6-1 to TRBJ1-6; the D gene is possibly TRBD1 (6 bases). The CDR3 extends over 14 amino acids. V lost 6 bases, J lost 4 bases, and 10 bases lay in between. Looked up from germline, CDR1 is MNHNS and CDR2 is SASEGT. The CDR3 nucleotides read TGTGCCAGCAGCGCTGGACAGTATAATTCACCCCTCCACTTT. As protein: CASSAGQYNSPLHF.

The genes are TRBV10-3 and TRBJ2-5; maybe TRBD2 (5 bases). The germline V and J ends were trimmed by 4 bases and 7 bases, with 16 bases remaining between them. CDR1 ENHRY and CDR2 SYGVKD come from the germline V gene. The CDR3 runs to 14 residues. The CDR3 sequence is CAISAGRPAGTQYF. In DNA, the CDR3 is TGTGCCATCAGTGCCGGACGGCCGGCGGGGACCCAGTACTTC.

The chain uses TRBV9 and TRBJ1-1, with D unresolved. Germline CDR1 reads SGDLS; CDR2 reads YYNGEE. The V and J ends lost 4 bases and 10 bases respectively, with 11 bases between them. The CDR3 contains 11 residues. The CDR3: CASSPLVGAFF. CDR3 sequence (DNA): TGTGCCAGCAGCCCCCTGGTCGGAGCTTTCTTT.